One sample yielded the 16 T cell receptor beta chains listed below, sequenced in a study of T cell repertoires in cytomegalovirus infection. TCRdb re-analysed the reads in MiXCR, keeping a single row per CDR3 protein. This sample yields about 190,000 distinct CDR3 sequences, of which more than 9% are seen a single time; approximately 4.3% belongs to the top ten. Sequencing was performed on PBMCs. The receptors derive from a human donor in good health (CMV status not recorded). Some clones in this sample may be carry-over from other donors' samples.

This clonotype was recorded at least ten times. The gene calls are TRBV7-2 and TRBJ1-1, with TRBD1 matching 8 bases. With 5 bases clipped from V and 0 bases from J, the junction kept 11 bases outside the gene matches. The germline V gene has CDR1 SGHTA and CDR2 FQGNSA. This CDR3 region has 17 residues. CDR3 amino acids: CASSPLPGQEMNTEAFF. The CDR3 DNA reads as TGTGCCAGCAGCCCTCTACCGGGACAGGAGATGAACACTGAAGCTTTCTTT.

This clonotype was picked up a small number of times. The chain couples TRBV5-1 to TRBJ2-4; 13 positions agree with TRBD2. Germline-derived CDR1 and CDR2 are SGHRS and YFSETQ. The CDR3 is made up of 18 amino acids. V shed 4 bases and J 0 bases; nucleotides not matched to a gene: 7. The CDR3 sequence is CASSPGTSGVLAKNIQYF. CDR3 DNA sequence: TGCGCCAGCAGCCCCGGGACTAGCGGGGTCTTAGCCAAAAACATTCAGTACTTC.

This clonotype was detected many times. The genes are TRBV7-2 and TRBJ1-2; the match to TRBD1 covers 7 bases. CDR1 is SGHTA and CDR2 is FQGNSA in the germline V gene. The CDR3 runs to 14 residues. With 4 bases clipped from V and 8 bases from J, the junction kept 10 bases outside the gene matches. CDR3 DNA sequence: TGTGCCAGCAGCTCGGCGTACAGGGGCGAGGGCTACACCTTC. Its protein is CASSSAYRGEGYTF.

This clonotype was detected many times. V usage is TRBV7-8 and J usage is TRBJ2-3; possibly TRBD2 for D (5 bases). V lost 4 bases and J 3 bases, leaving 14 bases between the germline ends. CDR3 length: 15 amino acids. The germline gives CDR1 SGHVS, CDR2 FQNEAQ. DNA for the CDR3: TGTGCCAGCAGCTCCCAAGGGTCGGGGACAGATACGCAGTATTTT. Encoded protein: CASSSQGSGTDTQYF.

This clonotype was observed at least ten times. The genes are TRBV20-1 and TRBJ1-5; D gene ambiguous. Deletions cut 5 bases from V and 1 base from J, with 9 bases between. This CDR3 has 13 residues. Germline V lookup: CDR1 DFQATT, CDR2 SNEGSKA (reference sequence). CDR3 protein: CSAVELSNQPQHF. CDR3 DNA sequence: TGCAGTGCTGTCGAATTAAGCAATCAGCCCCAGCATTTT.

The chain couples TRBV12-3 or TRBV12-4 to TRBJ1-2; D uncertain. The CDR3 length is 13 residues. V was trimmed by 5 bases and J by 3 bases, leaving 10 bases between them. The CDR3 sequence: CASSDLKDYGYTF. In nucleotides, the CDR3 is TGTGCCAGCAGTGACCTCAAGGACTATGGCTACACCTTC.

This clonotype was seen more than once but under ten times. This sequence joins TRBV25-1 and TRBJ2-7; D possibly corresponds to TRBD1 (6 bases). The CDR3 spans 15 residues. Trimming cost V 4 bases and J 3 bases, with 16 bases left between them. Germline CDR1 and CDR2: MGHDK and SYGVNS. CDR3 amino acids: CASSVGTPEIYEQYF. CDR3 DNA sequence: TGTGCCAGCAGTGTGGGGACACCTGAAATCTACGAGCAGTACTTC.

This clonotype has at least ten counts. The V call is TRBV30, the J call TRBJ2-1, with 9 bases lining up with TRBD2. V was clipped by 3 bases and J by 3 bases; unmatched bases: 9. Germline lookup yields CDR1 GTSNPN and CDR2 SVGIG (reference sequence). The CDR3 runs 16 residues. The CDR3: CAWRHLSSGDYNEQFF. CDR3 nucleotides: TGTGCCTGGAGGCACCTCTCTAGCGGGGACTACAATGAGCAGTTCTTC.

V is TRBV6-2 or TRBV6-3 and J is TRBJ2-1; D is unclear. V was shortened by 5 bases and J by 8 bases, with 25 bases between the two germline ends. Looked up from germline, CDR1 is MNHEY and CDR2 is SVGEGT. The CDR3 spans 17 residues. In DNA form, the CDR3 reads TGTGCCAGCAGTACCAAACCAATCTATGGGTTTCTCGATGAGCAGTTCTTC. Translation: CASSTKPIYGFLDEQFF.

This clonotype showed up many times. The chain is built from TRBV10-3 and TRBJ2-1, with 14 bases matching TRBD2. The CDR3 is 15 residues long. Unmatched junction bases numbered 6, after V lost 7 bases and J lost 7 bases. Germline assignment: CDR1 ENHRY and CDR2 SYGVKD. The CDR3 bases are TGTGCCATCACCTCAGGACTAGCGGGAGGTAATGAGCAGTTCTTC. Residues: CAITSGLAGGNEQFF.

This clonotype was recorded many times. The chain uses TRBV7-8 and TRBJ1-4, with 9 positions matching TRBD1. V shed 2 bases and J 0 bases; nucleotides not matched to a gene: 13. Germline assignment: CDR1 SGHVS and CDR2 FQNEAQ. The CDR3 covers 20 residues. The CDR3 sequence is CASSLWARDRVKPTNEKLFF. The CDR3 bases are TGTGCCAGCAGCTTATGGGCCCGGGACAGGGTAAAGCCAACTAATGAAAAACTGTTTTTT. Combining the CDR3 with reference TRBV7-8 and TRBJ1-4 gives the whole variable domain GAGVSQSPRYKVAKRGQDVALRCDPISGHVSLFWYQQALGQGPEFLTYFQNEAQLDKSGLPSDRFFAERPEGSVSTLKIQRTQQEDSAVYLCASSLWARDRVKPTNEKLFFGSGTQLSVL.

This clonotype has at least ten counts. The rearrangement joins TRBV4-3 to TRBJ1-3; D is possibly TRBD1 (5 bases). This CDR3 has 15 amino acids. In germline, CDR1 is LGHNA, CDR2 YSLEER. Trimming pared 0 bases from V and 4 bases from J, leaving 10 bases between. The DNA for the CDR3 is TGCGCCAGCAGCCAAGATGCGGGGCCAGGAAACACCATATATTTT. Amino acid sequence: CASSQDAGPGNTIYF.

This clonotype was picked up many times. For the CDR3, the DNA is TGTGCCAGCAGCCCAGGGGGACTAGCGGACTACGAGCAGTACTTC. The encoded protein is CASSPGGLADYEQYF. The chain joins TRBV7-9 to TRBJ2-7; TRBD2 aligns across 11 bases. The V and J ends lost 5 bases and 3 bases, in that order; junction bases with no gene match: 6. The CDR3 is made up of 15 amino acids. Per the germline V gene, CDR1 is SEHNR and CDR2 is FQNEAQ (reference sequence).

The sample holds many counts of this clonotype. The CDR3 loop is CASSLIALGSYEQYF. The CDR3 DNA follows: TGTGCCAGCAGTTTAATCGCCTTAGGGTCCTACGAGCAGTACTTC. This sequence joins TRBV28 and TRBJ2-7; no firm D call. The CDR3 runs to 15 residues. V lost 2 bases, J lost 1 base, and 12 bases lay in between. Germline assignment: CDR1 MDHEN and CDR2 SYDVKM.

This clonotype was counted only a few times. The genes are TRBV18 and TRBJ1-6; D gene unclear. Germline loops: CDR1 KGHSH, CDR2 LQKENI. Between the trimmed V and J ends, which lost 2 bases and 0 bases, there was a span of 8 bases. This CDR3 region has 16 residues. CDR3 nucleotide sequence: TGTGCCAGCTCACCAAACTACCGCTCCTATAATTCACCCCTCCACTTT. Translation: CASSPNYRSYNSPLHF.

The genes are TRBV12-3 or TRBV12-4 and TRBJ2-3; tentative D call: TRBD1 (6 bases). The CDR3 is 17 amino acids. V was trimmed by 4 bases and J by 1 base, leaving 18 bases between them. The CDR3 region has the DNA TGTGCCAGCAGTTCGTGGGGGTCAGGGGACGGCACAGATACGCAGTATTTT. Its protein is CASSSWGSGDGTDTQYF.